Below are 19 T cell receptor beta chains sequenced from a single sample in a study of blood T cell repertoires in COVID-19. The method was immunoSEQ multiplex PCR; TCRdb's version includes in-frame clones alone and lacks a portion of them. Of 100,000 to 150,000 clones in the sample, around nine tenths are singletons; the top ten hold about 1%. Source material: peripheral blood. Source of these receptors: an elderly woman with acute or convalescent COVID-19.

This chain connects TRBV7-2 to TRBJ2-7; TRBD2 agrees at 7 bases. V lost 1 base and J lost 6; bases outside the gene matches: 9. Looked up from germline, CDR1 is SGHTA and CDR2 is FQGNSA. This CDR3 is 15 amino acids long. The chain's CDR3 is CASSLDHSSGREQYF. The CDR3 region has the DNA TGTGCCAGCAGCTTAGACCATTCTAGCGGTCGCGAGCAGTACTTC.

This sequence joins TRBV4-3 and TRBJ1-1; 10 nucleotides align to TRBD1. J was trimmed by 5 bases and V by 2 bases; bases with no gene match: 5. The CDR3 is 15 amino acids. CDR1 and CDR2 (germline): LGHNA, YSLEER. CDR3 residues: CASSQSTGGRTEAFF. CDR3 sequence (DNA): TGCGCCAGCAGCCAATCGACAGGGGGCAGGACTGAAGCTTTCTTT.

The chain's CDR3 is CASSPQEGPRGGYTF. Here the CDR3 DNA reads TGTGCCAGCAGCCCCCAGGAGGGGCCAAGAGGTGGCTACACCTTC. The chain uses TRBV28 and TRBJ1-2, with D perhaps TRBD1 (5 bases). V was trimmed by 6 bases and J by 7 bases, leaving 21 bases between them. This CDR3 has 15 amino acids. CDR1 is MDHEN, CDR2 SYDVKM, per germline.

The chain links TRBV5-4 to TRBJ2-1; weak D call: TRBD1 (6 bases). CDR1 is SGHNT and CDR2 is YYREEE in the germline V gene (reference sequence). V lost 4 bases, J lost 2 bases, and 13 bases lay in between. There are 15 residues in the CDR3. The CDR3, as DNA: TGTGCCAGCAGCCACCGGGACAACACCTACAATGAGCAGTTCTTC. The encoded protein is CASSHRDNTYNEQFF.

The gene calls are TRBV19 and TRBJ2-3; D not certain. Germline values: CDR1 LNHDA, CDR2 SQIVND (reference sequence). Between the trimmed V and J ends, which lost 6 bases and 0 bases, there was a span of 13 bases. The CDR3 consists of 15 residues. The CDR3 DNA reads as TGTGCCAGTAGAGTTCTCGGGTCCAGCACAGATACGCAGTATTTT. This translates into CASRVLGSSTDTQYF.

The chain joins TRBV29-1 to TRBJ1-1; TRBD1 aligns across 8 bases. Germline values: CDR1 SQVTM, CDR2 ANQGSEA. This CDR3 comprises 12 residues. The V and J ends lost 6 bases and 5 bases, in that order; junction bases with no gene match: 5. For the CDR3, the DNA is TGCAGCGTCGGACAGGGAAGAACTGAAGCTTTCTTT. The encoded protein is CSVGQGRTEAFF.

The rearrangement joins TRBV5-4 to TRBJ2-5; the D gene is possibly TRBD2 (5 bases). V was pared by 4 bases and J by 0 bases, with 10 bases between. The CDR3 sequence is 14 residues long. Germline lookup yields CDR1 SGHNT and CDR2 YYREEE (reference sequence). The CDR3, as DNA: TGTGCCAGCAGCCCGGGGAAGTACCAAGAGACCCAGTACTTC. Protein: CASSPGKYQETQYF.

The chain couples TRBV3-1 (or the pseudogene TRBV3-2) to TRBJ2-5, with a tentative D call TRBD1 (5 bases). The V end lost 5 bases, the J end lost 0 bases, and 7 bases lay between the germline ends. The CDR3 has 13 residues. Germline V CDR1 and CDR2: LGHDT, YNNKEL (reference sequence). This chain's CDR3 is CASSKGYQETQYF. Written as DNA, the CDR3 is TGTGCCAGCAGCAAGGGGTACCAAGAGACCCAGTACTTC.

V usage is TRBV4-1 and J usage is TRBJ2-3; 8 bases are shared with TRBD2. The germline CDR1 and CDR2 sequences are MGHRA and YSYEKL. The CDR3 is made up of 16 amino acids. V lost 0 bases and J lost 1; bases outside the gene matches: 3. The CDR3 DNA is TGCGCCAGCAGCCAAGAGGTAGCGGGGCGCACAGATACGCAGTATTTT. This translates into CASSQEVAGRTDTQYF.

In this sample, this clone turned up a few times. In DNA, the CDR3 is TGTGCCAGCAGTCGACAGGGTCCCGGGGAGCTGTTTTTT. Protein sequence: CASSRQGPGELFF. This sequence joins TRBV6-5 and TRBJ2-2; 7 nucleotides agree with TRBD1. CDR1 and CDR2 (germline): MNHEY, SVGAGI. V shed 5 bases, J shed 6 bases, and the junction held 3 bases outside the gene matches. The CDR3 totals 13 residues.

The rearrangement uses TRBV18 and TRBJ2-1; 9 bases map to TRBD2. Trimming took 4 bases from V and 6 from J; bases not matched to a gene: 10. CDR1 and CDR2 from the germline V gene are KGHSH and LQKENI. This CDR3 has 16 residues. The DNA for the CDR3 is TGTGCCAGCTCACGACGTGCGGGGGGGTTTGGCAATGAGCAGTTCTTC. It translates to CASSRRAGGFGNEQFF. Looking up the rest from reference TRBV18 and TRBJ2-1 gives the full variable domain: NAGVMQNPRHLVRRRGQEARLRCSPMKGHSHVYWYRQLPEEGLKFMVYLQKENIIDESGMPKERFSAEFPKEGPSILRIQQVVRGDSAAYFCASSRRAGGFGNEQFFGPGTRLTVL.

The chain uses TRBV6-1 and TRBJ2-5, with D perhaps TRBD2 (7 bases). This CDR3 spans 13 amino acids. From germline, CDR1 is MNHNS and CDR2 SASEGT. Trimming left V 3 bases short and J 7 bases short, with 12 bases between. DNA for the CDR3: TGTGCCAGCAGTGAGGGGGGGGCGGGGACCCAGTACTTC. Amino acids: CASSEGGAGTQYF.

The J gene is TRBJ1-1, the V gene TRBV2; TRBD1 might be the D (6 bases). Trimming shortened V by 5 bases and J by 3 bases, and 22 bases separated the two germline ends. The germline V gene has CDR1 SNHLY and CDR2 FYNNEI. The CDR3 is 17 residues long. The CDR3 sequence: CASSLATGYSGDTEAFF. In DNA, the CDR3 is TGTGCCAGCAGTCTGGCGACAGGTTATTCAGGGGACACTGAAGCTTTCTTT.

V usage is TRBV11-2 and J usage is TRBJ2-2; 12 nucleotides line up with TRBD2. Looked up from germline, CDR1 is SGHAT and CDR2 is FQNNGV. The CDR3 is 18 amino acids. With 1 base clipped from V and 0 bases from J, the junction kept 3 bases outside the gene matches. The CDR3 loop reads CASSLVLAGGANTGELFF. The CDR3 bases are TGTGCCAGCAGCTTAGTGCTAGCGGGAGGGGCGAACACCGGGGAGCTGTTTTTT.

The J gene is TRBJ1-6, the V gene TRBV3-1 (or the pseudogene TRBV3-2), with TRBD1 matching over 8 bases. The CDR3 is 16 residues long. The trim removed 2 bases at V and 10 bases at J, leaving 10 bases unmatched. CDR1 and CDR2 (germline): LGHDT, YNNKEL (reference sequence). The CDR3 sequence is CASSQITTGADSPLHF. The CDR3 coding sequence is TGTGCCAGCAGCCAAATAACGACAGGGGCTGACTCACCCCTCCACTTT.

The V and J genes are TRBV18 and TRBJ1-5; 7 nucleotides agree with TRBD1. V gave up 3 bases and J gave up 6 bases; unmatched junction bases: 8. This CDR3 comprises 15 residues. Germline V gene sequence: CDR1 KGHSH, CDR2 LQKENI. The CDR3 loop is CASSPQGVGGQPQHF. CDR3 bases: TGTGCCAGCTCACCGCAGGGGGTCGGGGGTCAGCCCCAGCATTTT.

This chain joins TRBV6-5 and TRBJ2-1; no firm D call. Germline-derived CDR1 and CDR2 are MNHEY and SVGAGI. The CDR3 sequence is 11 residues long. V lost 6 bases to trimming and J lost 4 bases, with 4 bases between them. CDR3 sequence (DNA): TGTGCCAGCAGATATTACAATGAGCAGTTCTTC. Encoded protein: CASRYYNEQFF.

The chain employs TRBV6-2 or TRBV6-3 and TRBJ1-2; D uncertain. CDR3 size: 13 residues. Germline assignment: CDR1 MNHEY and CDR2 SVGEGT. Trimming removed 2 bases at V and 2 bases at J, with 6 bases between. CDR3 coding DNA: TGTGCCAGCAGTTACGAAGCGAACTATGGCTACACCTTC. Amino acids: CASSYEANYGYTF.

The CDR3 loop reads CASSMKGAQAFF. The CDR3 bases are TGTGCCAGTAGTATGAAGGGGGCACAAGCTTTCTTT. This chain uses TRBV19 with TRBJ1-1; TRBD1 aligns across 7 bases. The CDR3 has 12 amino acids. CDR1 and CDR2 from the germline V gene are LNHDA and SQIVND (reference sequence). The ends lost 3 bases at V and 9 bases at J; junction bases unmatched: 4.